A single sample gave rise to the 24 T cell receptor beta chains below, sequenced in a study of blood T cell repertoires in COVID-19. Profiled with immunoSEQ multiplex PCR; TCRdb holds only in-frame clones, not every one. The table lists over 120,000 clones, around 86% of them singletons. Material for sequencing was peripheral blood. Every receptor here comes from a man in his forties or fifties who had recovered from COVID-19.

The V and J genes are TRBV2 and TRBJ2-2; TRBD1 might be the D (5 bases). Trimming took 6 bases from V and 0 from J, leaving 8 bases between them. There are 14 residues in the CDR3. Looked up from germline, CDR1 is SNHLY and CDR2 is FYNNEI. The CDR3 nucleotides are TGTGCCAGCAGGGACACCCCGAACACCGGGGAGCTGTTTTTT. Its translation is CASRDTPNTGELFF.

The J gene is TRBJ1-1, the V gene TRBV19; TRBD1 agrees at 10 bases. The CDR3 is made up of 15 amino acids. With V trimmed by 2 bases and J by 5 bases, 5 bases remained unmatched. Germline values: CDR1 LNHDA, CDR2 SQIVND (reference sequence). CDR3 residues: CASSIRGQGGTEAFF. For the CDR3, the DNA is TGTGCCAGTAGTATAAGAGGACAGGGGGGAACTGAAGCTTTCTTT. The full variable domain, rest sourced from reference TRBV19 and TRBJ1-1, is DGGITQSPKYLFRKEGQNVTLSCEQNLNHDAMYWYRQDPGQGLRLIYYSQIVNDFQKGDIAEGYSVSREKKESFPLTVTSAQKNPTAFYLCASSIRGQGGTEAFFGQGTRLTVV.

The chain couples TRBV19 to TRBJ1-6, with 7 bases identical to TRBD1. V shed 1 base, J shed 9 bases, and the junction held 3 bases outside the gene matches. The length of the CDR3 is 14 residues. Germline loops: CDR1 LNHDA, CDR2 SQIVND (reference sequence). The CDR3 nucleotides read TGTGCCAGTAGTATAGGACAGGGTATTTCACCCCTCCACTTT. It translates to CASSIGQGISPLHF.

This chain uses TRBV5-1 with TRBJ1-1, with D perhaps TRBD1 (5 bases). CDR1 SGHRS and CDR2 YFSETQ come from the germline V gene. V was cut by 6 bases and J by 0 bases, with 15 bases left in between. This CDR3 contains 15 residues. The CDR3 DNA reads as TGCGCCAGCAAGTTTTCGACAGATATGAACACTGAAGCTTTCTTT. Protein: CASKFSTDMNTEAFF. Combining the CDR3 with reference TRBV5-1 and TRBJ1-1 gives the whole variable domain KAGVTQTPRYLIKTRGQQVTLSCSPISGHRSVSWYQQTPGQGLQFLFEYFSETQRNKGNFPGRFSGRQFSNSRSEMNVSTLELGDSALYLCASKFSTDMNTEAFFGQGTRLTVV.

This clone has only a few counts. The gene calls are TRBV23-1 and TRBJ2-4; the D gene is possibly TRBD2 (6 bases). TRBV23-1 is classed as an ORF, of uncertain function. V was trimmed by 8 bases and J by 0 bases, leaving 14 bases between them. CDR3 length: 15 amino acids. CDR3 in amino acids: CASSAGPIAKNIQYF. CDR3 DNA: TGCGCCAGCTCCGCGGGGCCTATAGCCAAAAACATTCAGTACTTC.

The chain is built from TRBV6-6 and TRBJ1-5; 9 nucleotides match TRBD1. Looked up from germline, CDR1 is MNHNY and CDR2 is SVGAGI (reference sequence). This CDR3 has 14 amino acids. J was trimmed by 4 bases and V by 6 bases; bases with no gene match: 4. The CDR3 sequence: CASRPGQGNQPQHF. The CDR3 DNA is TGTGCCAGCAGACCCGGACAGGGGAATCAGCCCCAGCATTTT.

The chain is built from TRBV6-6 and TRBJ1-1; no clear D. V was cut by 2 bases and J by 4 bases, with 14 bases left in between. Germline CDR1 reads MNHNY; CDR2 reads SVGAGI (reference sequence). There are 15 residues in the CDR3. CDR3 bases: TGTGCCAGCAGTTACGTTCCTGGGGAGGCCACTGAAGCTTTCTTT. Its protein is CASSYVPGEATEAFF.

The chain has TRBV10-2 and TRBJ2-5; 9 nucleotides line up with TRBD1. V was pared by 8 bases and J by 2 bases, with 6 bases of the junction left unmatched. CDR1 is WSHSY and CDR2 is SAAADI in the germline V gene. CDR3 length equals 14 residues. The CDR3 region has the DNA TGCGCCAGCTCGAGGGGACAGGGACAAGAGACCCAGTACTTC. Translation gives CASSRGQGQETQYF.

The V gene is TRBV7-9, the J gene TRBJ2-5, with a tentative D call TRBD2 (6 bases). The CDR3 loop spans 15 amino acids. V lost 1 base and J lost 5, with 14 bases in between. The germline CDR1 and CDR2 sequences are SEHNR and FQNEAQ (reference sequence). CDR3 coding DNA: TGTGCCAGCAGCTTAGTAGCGGACGTTCTGGAGACCCAGTACTTC. Translated: CASSLVADVLETQYF.

This clone was detected only once. The chain employs TRBV6-5 and TRBJ1-2; D is uncertain. The CDR3 is 13 amino acids. The germline V gene encodes CDR1 MNHEY and CDR2 SVGAGI. V lost 7 bases and J lost 4, with 13 bases in between. CDR3 protein: CASKNGSIYGYTF. CDR3 nucleotides: TGTGCCAGCAAAAACGGGTCGATCTATGGCTACACCTTC.

The chain is built from TRBV5-4 and TRBJ2-2; TRBD1 aligns across 8 bases. This CDR3 has 14 amino acids. J lost 3 bases, V lost 4 bases, and 2 bases had no gene match. Germline CDR1 reads SGHNT; CDR2 reads YYREEE (reference sequence). CDR3: CASSVTGDTGELFF. CDR3 in DNA: TGTGCCAGCAGCGTGACAGGGGACACCGGGGAGCTGTTTTTT.

This clone was counted once. The chain carries TRBV6-5 and TRBJ2-5; 7 bases line up with TRBD1. With 10 bases clipped from V and 5 bases from J, the junction kept 10 bases outside the gene matches. The CDR3 is made up of 13 amino acids. Germline CDR1 and CDR2: MNHEY and SVGAGI. The CDR3 bases are TGTGCCACCAAGCCAGGGGGAGTGGAGACCCAGTACTTC. Translating it yields CATKPGGVETQYF.

The CDR3 region is CASSQGPGGTQYF. The CDR3 DNA sequence: TGTGCCAGCAGTCAGGGGCCGGGCGGGACCCAGTACTTC. This chain joins TRBV2 and TRBJ2-5, with D perhaps TRBD1 (6 bases). CDR3 length: 13 amino acids. Germline CDR1 SNHLY, CDR2 FYNNEI. Between the trimmed V and J ends, which lost 5 bases and 7 bases, there was a span of 14 bases.

The chain links TRBV19 to TRBJ2-1, with TRBD1 as a possible D gene (6 bases). The CDR3 spans 15 residues. Trimming pared 3 bases from V and 6 bases from J, leaving 15 bases between. Germline CDR1 and CDR2: LNHDA and SQIVND (reference sequence). The CDR3 region is CASSMGQGPINEQFF. CDR3 DNA sequence: TGTGCCAGTAGTATGGGCCAGGGGCCTATCAATGAGCAGTTCTTC.

The V call is TRBV2, the J call TRBJ2-1; 8 positions agree with TRBD2. Germline trimming cut 6 bases from V and 7 bases from J; bases unmatched to any gene: 17. Germline CDR1 reads SNHLY; CDR2 reads FYNNEI. CDR3 length equals 17 residues. The CDR3 nucleotides read TGTGCCAGCAGCGGATACCTTCGGGAGGGTAGGGAAAATGAGCAGTTCTTC. Encoded protein: CASSGYLREGRENEQFF.

J is TRBJ1-6 and V is TRBV19, with 10 bases matching TRBD1. CDR1 is LNHDA and CDR2 is SQIVND in the germline V gene (reference sequence). The CDR3 length is 15 residues. V lost 4 bases, J lost 7 bases, and 4 bases stayed unmatched. CDR3 sequence: CASSTGTGVNSPLHF. In DNA form, the CDR3 reads TGTGCCAGTAGTACCGGGACAGGGGTCAATTCACCCCTCCACTTT.

This clone came up once. The J gene is TRBJ1-2, the V gene TRBV13; D remains ambiguous. Per germline, CDR1 PRHDT and CDR2 FYEKMQ (reference sequence). The CDR3 totals 14 residues. V was pared by 5 bases and J by 8 bases, with 18 bases between. DNA for the CDR3: TGTGCCAGCAGCCCAACCGCGGGGAGATCCGGCTACACCTTC. Its translation is CASSPTAGRSGYTF.

The CDR3, as DNA: TGTGCCAGCTCATTGGCCTGGATGCGGGGGGAATCCTACGAGCAGTACTTC. Translated: CASSLAWMRGESYEQYF. The chain has TRBV18 and TRBJ2-7; 8 positions match TRBD2. V shed 5 bases and J 1 base; nucleotides not matched to a gene: 13. Germline loops: CDR1 KGHSH, CDR2 LQKENI. The CDR3 loop spans 17 amino acids.

The chain has TRBV11-2 and TRBJ1-2; D gene ambiguous. Germline CDR1 SGHAT, CDR2 FQNNGV. CDR3 length: 13 residues. V was clipped by 6 bases and J by 3 bases, with 11 bases between them. CDR3 bases: TGTGCCAGCAGACCCCGGCGGGACTATGGCTACACCTTC. Residues: CASRPRRDYGYTF.

The V call is TRBV6-5, the J call TRBJ1-5, with TRBD1 identical over 8 bases. The germline V gene has CDR1 MNHEY and CDR2 SVGAGI. The CDR3 consists of 14 residues. Trimming took 7 bases from V and 5 from J; bases not matched to a gene: 7. The CDR3 region has the DNA TGTGCCAGCATGACAGGGGCCGAGTATCAGCCCCAGCATTTT. It is translated as CASMTGAEYQPQHF.

The genes are TRBV18 and TRBJ1-5; TRBD1 is a possible D gene (6 bases). Germline V lookup: CDR1 KGHSH, CDR2 LQKENI. This CDR3 region has 13 residues. Between the trimmed V and J ends, which lost 1 base and 6 bases, there was a span of 7 bases. CDR3 in amino acids: CASSPLRGQPQHF. CDR3 DNA sequence: TGTGCCAGCTCACCACTCAGGGGTCAGCCCCAGCATTTT.

This clone appeared once. The chain is built from TRBV6-2 or TRBV6-3 and TRBJ2-7; D is perhaps TRBD2 (6 bases). The CDR3 runs to 16 residues. Germline loops: CDR1 MNHEY, CDR2 SVGEGT. V was pared by 7 bases and J by 0 bases, with 19 bases between. The CDR3 DNA reads TGTGCCAGCATCCCTGATAGCGGCTTCCTCTCCTACGAGCAGTACTTC. This gives the protein CASIPDSGFLSYEQYF.

This chain joins TRBV11-2 and TRBJ1-5, with 8 bases fitting TRBD1. Trimming at V came to 4 bases and at J to 5 bases, leaving 1 base not matched to a gene. Germline lookup yields CDR1 SGHAT and CDR2 FQNNGV. CDR3 length: 13 residues. The CDR3 DNA reads as TGTGCCAGCAGCTCACAGGGGGATCAGCCCCAGCATTTT. Its translation is CASSSQGDQPQHF.

The chain employs TRBV6-6 and TRBJ2-7; 9 bases align to TRBD1. Germline V lookup: CDR1 MNHNY, CDR2 SVGAGI (reference sequence). The CDR3 totals 15 residues. Germline trimming cut 2 bases from V and 5 bases from J; bases unmatched to any gene: 7. This chain's CDR3 is CASSYKGQGSHEQYF. CDR3 DNA: TGTGCCAGCAGTTACAAGGGACAGGGTAGCCACGAGCAGTACTTC.